One sample yielded the 20 T cell receptor beta chains listed below, sequenced in a study of blood T cell repertoires in COVID-19 (dated by TCRdb to 2020 to 2022). The receptor library was made with the immunoSEQ multiplex PCR assay. In TCRdb, the immuneACCESS table is reduced to in-frame sequences with V and J assigned. These tables do not hold every clone; where another copy was compared, an unresolved V gene accounts for under half, and the others remain unexplained. Here the sample has some 300,000 clones; about 91% occur a single time. The ten largest make up approximately 6.6% of the sample. The sequenced sample was peripheral blood. The receptors originated from a woman in her 30s who had recovered from COVID-19.

V usage is TRBV2 and J usage is TRBJ2-1, with D tentatively TRBD1 (5 bases). CDR1 is SNHLY and CDR2 is FYNNEI in the germline V gene. V was clipped by 7 bases and J by 4 bases, with 8 bases between them. CDR3 length: 12 amino acids. The DNA for the CDR3 is TGTGCCAGCACGACAGTATACAATGAGCAGTTCTTC. It translates to CASTTVYNEQFF.

In this sample, this clone turned up once. The gene calls are TRBV29-1 and TRBJ2-2, with 8 bases that match TRBD1. Germline trimming cut 6 bases from V and 4 bases from J; bases unmatched to any gene: 10. From germline, CDR1 is SQVTM and CDR2 ANQGSEA. CDR3 length: 15 residues. In nucleotides, the CDR3 is TGCAGCGTAGGGGCAGGGGGCTCTGGCACCGGGGAGCTGTTTTTT. This codes for CSVGAGGSGTGELFF.

V is TRBV19 and J is TRBJ1-2; no definite D call. Trimming left V 5 bases short and J 2 bases short, with 9 bases between. Germline-derived CDR1 and CDR2 are LNHDA and SQIVND (reference sequence). The length of the CDR3 is 13 residues. In DNA, the CDR3 is TGTGCCAGTAGTCCAATCAGGAACTATGGCTACACCTTC. Its protein product is CASSPIRNYGYTF.

V is TRBV9 and J is TRBJ1-1; no clear D. This CDR3 has 13 amino acids. Germline values: CDR1 SGDLS, CDR2 YYNGEE. The germline V and J ends were trimmed by 4 bases and 4 bases, with 11 bases remaining between them. CDR3 sequence: CASSPRGPTEAFF. Here the CDR3 DNA reads TGTGCCAGCAGCCCTCGAGGGCCCACTGAAGCTTTCTTT.

The V gene is TRBV3-1 (or the pseudogene TRBV3-2), the J gene TRBJ2-3, with D possibly matching TRBD2 (6 bases). V was pared by 1 base and J by 2 bases, with 13 bases between. Per the germline V gene, CDR1 is LGHDT and CDR2 is YNNKEL (reference sequence). The CDR3 runs 16 residues. The CDR3, as DNA: TGTGCCAGCAGCCAAGGTACTAGCTTCCCCACAGATACGCAGTATTTT. This sequence encodes CASSQGTSFPTDTQYF.

The chain links TRBV23-1 to TRBJ2-7; 8 bases are a match to TRBD1. TRBV23-1 qualifies as an ORF whose function is uncertain. The CDR3 has 14 residues. The ends lost 1 base at V and 8 bases at J; junction bases unmatched: 7. CDR3 DNA: TGCGCCAGCAGTCAATACAAGGACAGGGTAAAGCAGTACTTC. This translates into CASSQYKDRVKQYF.

The chain couples TRBV6-6 to TRBJ1-1; D is uncertain. The CDR3 contains 13 residues. Per germline, CDR1 MNHNY and CDR2 SVGAGI (reference sequence). V was pared by 10 bases and J by 5 bases, with 17 bases between. CDR3: CATLVPPQTEAFF. The CDR3 bases are TGTGCCACCTTGGTGCCCCCACAGACTGAAGCTTTCTTT.

This clone was counted a single time. V usage is TRBV2 and J usage is TRBJ1-2; D is possibly TRBD1 (5 bases). Germline V gene sequence: CDR1 SNHLY, CDR2 FYNNEI. Trimming took 3 bases from V and 4 from J, leaving 15 bases between them. This CDR3 spans 15 amino acids. Here the CDR3 reads CASSDGPGRGYGYTF. The CDR3 DNA reads as TGTGCCAGCAGTGACGGTCCAGGGCGGGGCTATGGCTACACCTTC.

V and J are TRBV6-1 and TRBJ1-1; 11 bases match TRBD1. V was pared by 1 base and J by 4 bases, with 2 bases of the junction left unmatched. The germline V gene encodes CDR1 MNHNS and CDR2 SASEGT. The CDR3 loop spans 15 amino acids. CDR3 sequence: CASSEGDRGTTEAFF. DNA for the CDR3: TGTGCCAGCAGTGAAGGGGACAGGGGGACCACTGAAGCTTTCTTT.

The chain combines TRBV6-5 with TRBJ1-2; tentative D call: TRBD1 (6 bases). Germline values: CDR1 MNHEY, CDR2 SVGAGI. The V end was cut by 3 bases, the J end by 5 bases, with 10 bases between. The CDR3 extends over 13 amino acids. CDR3 amino acids: CASSYLGTYGYTF. The DNA for the CDR3 is TGTGCCAGCAGTTATCTGGGGACATATGGCTACACCTTC.

This rearrangement joins TRBV21-1 to TRBJ1-1; the table's D call TRBD1 went unverified against the DNA. TRBV21-1 is reported as a pseudogene. There are 13 residues in the CDR3. The CDR3 reads CASSKAGGAEAFF. In DNA, the CDR3 is TGTGCCAGCAGCAAAGCAGGGGGCGCTGAAGCTTTCTTT.

The chain links TRBV5-1 to TRBJ2-5; 11 bases are a match to TRBD2. Germline V gives CDR1 SGHRS, CDR2 YFSETQ. The CDR3 contains 15 residues. After removal of 6 bases from V and 4 bases from J, the junction contained 8 bases not matched to a gene. The CDR3 reads CASTIGTSGPETQYF. The CDR3, as DNA: TGCGCCAGCACCATTGGGACTAGCGGTCCAGAGACCCAGTACTTC.

The rearrangement joins TRBV5-1 to TRBJ2-5; D is perhaps TRBD2 (7 bases). CDR3 length equals 14 residues. With 3 bases removed from V and 1 base from J, the gap between germline ends came to 10 bases. Germline-derived CDR1 and CDR2 are SGHRS and YFSETQ. The CDR3 reads CASSWGGPQETQYF. Written as DNA, the CDR3 is TGCGCCAGCAGCTGGGGGGGGCCCCAAGAGACCCAGTACTTC. The whole variable domain, remainder taken from reference TRBV5-1 and TRBJ2-5, is KAGVTQTPRYLIKTRGQQVTLSCSPISGHRSVSWYQQTPGQGLQFLFEYFSETQRNKGNFPGRFSGRQFSNSRSEMNVSTLELGDSALYLCASSWGGPQETQYFGPGTRLLVL.

The chain employs TRBV4-3 and TRBJ2-3; 7 bases fit TRBD1. V was clipped by 2 bases and J by 1 base; unmatched bases: 3. CDR3 length: 15 amino acids. The germline CDR1 and CDR2 sequences are LGHNA and YSLEER. CDR3 bases: TGCGCCAGCAGCCAACGCCAGGGGGGCACAGATACGCAGTATTTT. Translating it yields CASSQRQGGTDTQYF.

The chain joins TRBV18 to TRBJ1-4; 7 nucleotides line up with TRBD1. V lost 3 bases, J lost 5 bases, and 9 bases stayed unmatched. In germline, CDR1 is KGHSH, CDR2 LQKENI. The CDR3 length is 16 residues. Written as DNA, the CDR3 is TGTGCCAGCTCACCGGGACAGCCACGACTGAATGAAAAACTGTTTTTT. Amino acid sequence: CASSPGQPRLNEKLFF.

This clone was seen only once. The rearrangement joins TRBV20-1 to TRBJ1-1; the D is unclear. Per germline, CDR1 DFQATT and CDR2 SNEGSKA (reference sequence). V was pared by 1 base and J by 8 bases, with 5 bases between. The CDR3 is made up of 10 amino acids. The DNA for the CDR3 is TGCAGTGCTAGAGCGACAGAAGCTTTCTTT. As protein: CSARATEAFF.

V is TRBV5-6 and J is TRBJ1-5; 10 nucleotides agree with TRBD1. The CDR3 covers 17 residues. Germline assignment: CDR1 SGHDT and CDR2 YYEEEE. The J segment lost 0 bases and the V segment lost 0 bases, leaving 3 bases of the junction unmatched. The CDR3 DNA is TGTGCCAGCAGCTTGGGCCGGGACAGGGGTAGCAATCAGCCCCAGCATTTT. It translates to CASSLGRDRGSNQPQHF.

The rearrangement uses TRBV5-1 and TRBJ1-1, with D possibly matching TRBD1 (5 bases). Germline values: CDR1 SGHRS, CDR2 YFSETQ. The CDR3 spans 15 residues. Trimming shortened V by 1 base and J by 1 base, and 11 bases separated the two germline ends. The CDR3 DNA follows: TGCGCCAGCAGCTTGACAGGTTTAGAGAACACTGAAGCTTTCTTT. This codes for CASSLTGLENTEAFF.

About this clone itself: The same CDR3 can be traced to other DNA sequences in this sample. The chain uses TRBV6-5 and TRBJ1-1; TRBD1 is a possible D gene (5 bases). Germline V CDR1 and CDR2: MNHEY, SVGAGI. The CDR3 loop spans 13 amino acids. Trimming pared 8 bases from V and 1 base from J, leaving 11 bases between. The CDR3 region is CASRLGGNTEAFF. In nucleotides, the CDR3 is TGTGCCAGCCGGCTGGGGGGGAACACTGAAGCTTTCTTT.

The J gene is TRBJ2-5, the V gene TRBV6-5; 12 nucleotides match TRBD2. CDR1 is MNHEY and CDR2 is SVGAGI in the germline V gene. CDR3 length equals 16 residues. After removal of 2 bases from V and 1 base from J, the junction contained 2 bases not matched to a gene. CDR3 protein: CASSYRLAGAQETQYF. The CDR3 bases are TGTGCCAGCAGTTACCGACTAGCGGGGGCCCAAGAGACCCAGTACTTC.